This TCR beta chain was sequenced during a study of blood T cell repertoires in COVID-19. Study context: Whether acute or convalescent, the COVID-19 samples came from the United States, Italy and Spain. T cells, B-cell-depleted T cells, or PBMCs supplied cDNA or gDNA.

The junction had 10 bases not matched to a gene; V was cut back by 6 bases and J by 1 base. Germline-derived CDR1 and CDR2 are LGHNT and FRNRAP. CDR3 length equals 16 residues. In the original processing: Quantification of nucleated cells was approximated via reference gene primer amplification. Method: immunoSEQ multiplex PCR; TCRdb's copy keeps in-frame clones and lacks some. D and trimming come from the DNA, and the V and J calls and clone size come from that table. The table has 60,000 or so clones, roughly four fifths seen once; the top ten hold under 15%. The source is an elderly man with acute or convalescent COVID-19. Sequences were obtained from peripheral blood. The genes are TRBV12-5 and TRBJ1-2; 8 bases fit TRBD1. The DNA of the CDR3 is TGTGCTAGTGGCACCTGGACAGGGAGCAATAACTATGGCTACACCTTC. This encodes CASGTWTGSNNYGYTF.